This T cell receptor beta chain derives from a study of T cells in Graves' hyperthyroidism and ophthalmopathy. Study as a whole: Peripheral blood was secured at the point of initial diagnosis, before any treatment.

The study, taken as a whole, reports: Most expanded thyroid clonotypes above 0.001 recurred in blood.

This clonotype was seen only a few times. Its antigen remains unidentified. TCR beta CDR3 regions were amplified from RNA. The primer set for the first-round RT-PCR of the TCR CDR3 was HTBI. TCRdb re-analysed the multiplex PCR reads in MiXCR, keeping a single row per CDR3 protein. Of approximately 410,000 distinct CDR3 sequences in the sample, roughly 14% were seen once. Ophthalmopathy patients showed a Clinical Activity Score of at least 3, NOSPECS grade of at least 4 and duration under 3 months. Diagnosis rested on symptoms, serum thyroxine and TRAb, thyroid ultrasound, and orbital computed tomography. V lost 0 bases and J 2 bases, leaving 13 bases between the germline ends. The CDR3 has 17 amino acids. CDR1 and CDR2 from the germline V gene are MGHRA and YSYEKL.

The chain joins TRBV4-1 to TRBJ2-2; TRBD2 might be the D (5 bases). The receptor was derived from a man between 18 and 29 years old with Graves' ophthalmopathy. Material for sequencing was blood. The CDR3 loop reads CASSQDLGSHNTGELFF. The DNA of the CDR3 is TGCGCCAGCAGCCAAGATCTAGGGAGTCATAACACCGGGGAGCTGTTTTTT.